The 27 T cell receptor beta chains below were found in one sample sequenced in a study of T cell responses to AZD1222 COVID-19 vaccine. The repertoire was sequenced with immunoSEQ multiplex PCR; TCRdb's copy has only in-frame clones and lacks some. The data hold approximately 180,000 clones, with around 90% observed a single time. Sequences were derived from peripheral blood, sampled on day 0 of AZD1222 vaccination. These receptors were taken from an adult in good health.

This chain connects TRBV11-2 to TRBJ1-6; TRBD1 matches 8 bases. The germline V gene has CDR1 SGHAT and CDR2 FQNNGV. CDR3 length equals 17 residues. The ends lost 3 bases at V and 4 bases at J; junction bases unmatched: 8. In DNA, the CDR3 is TGTGCCAGCAGCTTGCTGACGGGGACAGGTTATAATTCACCCCTCCACTTT. Its translation: CASSLLTGTGYNSPLHF.

The CDR3 DNA is TGTGCCAGCAGCTTAGGGGACGGCCGCACAGATACGCAGTATTTT. It is translated as CASSLGDGRTDTQYF. J is TRBJ2-3 and V is TRBV7-9; tentatively, D is TRBD1 or TRBD2 (5 bases each). The CDR3 loop spans 15 amino acids. Trimming removed 1 base at V and 1 base at J, with 9 bases between. The germline V gene has CDR1 SEHNR and CDR2 FQNEAQ (reference sequence).

The rearrangement links TRBV5-1 to TRBJ2-1, with D possibly being TRBD2 (6 bases). The CDR3 is 17 residues long. Germline lookup yields CDR1 SGHRS and CDR2 YFSETQ. V was trimmed by 0 bases and J by 6 bases, leaving 19 bases between them. The CDR3 DNA is TGCGCCAGCAGCTTGGGTTGGCGGGACCCCCCTCGCAATGAGCAGTTCTTC. Amino acid sequence: CASSLGWRDPPRNEQFF.

The rearrangement links TRBV5-8 to TRBJ1-1; D might be TRBD1 (6 bases). Germline V gene sequence: CDR1 SGHTS, CDR2 YDEGEE. This CDR3 contains 14 residues. With 5 bases removed from V and 1 base from J, the gap between germline ends came to 12 bases. CDR3 region: CASRKSRGNTEAFF. In DNA, the CDR3 is TGTGCCAGCAGGAAGAGCAGGGGGAACACTGAAGCTTTCTTT.

V usage is TRBV2 and J usage is TRBJ1-2; 8 nucleotides agree with TRBD1. CDR3 length: 15 residues. Trimming removed 6 bases from V and 4 bases from J; junction bases left unmatched: 10. Germline values: CDR1 SNHLY, CDR2 FYNNEI. This chain's CDR3 is CASSEDRDIRYGYTF. For the CDR3, the DNA is TGTGCCAGCAGCGAGGACAGGGATATTCGCTATGGCTACACCTTC.

The chain couples TRBV5-6 to TRBJ2-1, with 14 bases lining up with TRBD2. The CDR3 has 15 residues. Germline V gives CDR1 SGHDT, CDR2 YYEEEE. V lost 6 bases to trimming and J lost 9 bases; unmatched junction nucleotides: 8. Here the CDR3 reads CASTSGLAGVGEQFF. CDR3 DNA sequence: TGTGCCAGCACCTCGGGACTAGCGGGAGTAGGTGAGCAGTTCTTC.

This clone is a singleton in its sample. The chain employs TRBV7-9 and TRBJ1-6, with D uncertain. Germline CDR1 is SEHNR and CDR2 is FQNEAQ (reference sequence). The CDR3 length is 12 residues. Trimming removed 5 bases at V and 7 bases at J, with 6 bases between. The CDR3 DNA sequence: TGTGCCAGCAGCAATGGGAATTCACCCCTCCACTTT. As protein: CASSNGNSPLHF.

V usage is TRBV18 and J usage is TRBJ1-5; the D gene is possibly TRBD1 (5 bases). The length of the CDR3 is 14 residues. V was clipped by 3 bases and J by 0 bases, with 6 bases between them. Germline V gives CDR1 KGHSH, CDR2 LQKENI. CDR3: CASSPTVSNQPQHF. The CDR3 region has the DNA TGTGCCAGCTCACCGACAGTTAGCAATCAGCCCCAGCATTTT.

This clone was picked up a small number of times. The chain has TRBV10-3 and TRBJ2-1, with 13 bases fitting TRBD2. With 4 bases clipped from V and 6 bases from J, the junction kept 12 bases outside the gene matches. CDR1 is ENHRY, CDR2 SYGVKD, per germline. CDR3 length: 18 residues. DNA for the CDR3: TGTGCCATCAGTGGTGGCCAGGTAACTAGCGGGAGGGGCAATGAGCAGTTCTTC. Its protein product is CAISGGQVTSGRGNEQFF.

This chain uses TRBV6-5 with TRBJ2-7; D call uncertain. Trimming pared 0 bases from V and 0 bases from J, leaving 9 bases between. CDR1 and CDR2 from the germline V gene are MNHEY and SVGAGI. CDR3 size: 15 residues. The CDR3 spells CASSYSIAPSYEQYF. CDR3 nucleotides: TGTGCCAGCAGTTACTCGATTGCGCCCTCCTACGAGCAGTACTTC.

The V call is TRBV5-1, the J call TRBJ2-3; 8 bases fit TRBD2. The V segment lost 2 bases and the J segment 3 bases; nucleotides outside the gene matches: 5. Germline CDR1 and CDR2: SGHRS and YFSETQ. The CDR3 spans 15 residues. In DNA form, the CDR3 reads TGCGCCAGCAGCTTCGGTAGCGGGAAGACAGATACGCAGTATTTT. This sequence encodes CASSFGSGKTDTQYF.

This chain joins TRBV18 and TRBJ2-7; 15 nucleotides align to TRBD2. CDR3 length: 16 residues. Looked up from germline, CDR1 is KGHSH and CDR2 is LQKENI. V gave up 3 bases and J gave up 3 bases; unmatched junction bases: 3. The CDR3 loop is CASSPQGLAGGYEQYF. DNA for the CDR3: TGTGCCAGCTCACCGCAGGGACTAGCGGGAGGCTACGAGCAGTACTTC.

This clone was recorded once. The V gene is TRBV12-5, the J gene TRBJ2-1, with 9 bases lining up with TRBD2. CDR1 is LGHNT, CDR2 FRNRAP, per germline. The junction had 2 bases not matched to a gene; V was cut back by 8 bases and J by 0 bases. There are 14 residues in the CDR3. In DNA form, the CDR3 reads TGTGCTAGTTCAGCGGGAGGCTCCTACAATGAGCAGTTCTTC. Translating it yields CASSAGGSYNEQFF.

V usage is TRBV2 and J usage is TRBJ2-1, with D maybe TRBD1 (6 bases). The ends were cut back, 7 bases at V and 7 bases at J, with 11 bases in the middle. There are 12 residues in the CDR3. CDR1 is SNHLY and CDR2 is FYNNEI in the germline V gene. The CDR3 is CASTQGWNEQFF. CDR3 nucleotides: TGTGCCAGCACCCAGGGGTGGAATGAGCAGTTCTTC.

The chain combines TRBV7-9 with TRBJ1-2; the D is unclear. Germline V lookup: CDR1 SEHNR, CDR2 FQNEAQ (reference sequence). Trimming took 2 bases from V and 4 from J, leaving 11 bases between them. This CDR3 is 14 amino acids long. Here the CDR3 reads CASSLTVGTYGYTF. CDR3 coding DNA: TGTGCCAGCAGCTTAACGGTGGGAACCTATGGCTACACCTTC.

The rearrangement uses TRBV2 and TRBJ2-1, with TRBD2 as a possible D gene (5 bases). This CDR3 region has 12 residues. Germline-derived CDR1 and CDR2 are SNHLY and FYNNEI. Trimming left V 5 bases short and J 10 bases short, with 12 bases between. CDR3 nucleotide sequence: TGTGCCAGCAGTTACCTGCCGGGGGAGCAGTTCTTC. Residues: CASSYLPGEQFF.

The rearrangement links TRBV21-1 to TRBJ2-7; the DNA was not compared with TRBD1, the D call given in the table. TRBV21-1 is a listed pseudogene. The CDR3 consists of 14 residues. DNA of the CDR3: TGTGCCAGCAGCAAATCAGACAGGACCTACGAGCAGTACTTC. As protein: CASSKSDRTYEQYF.

This clone was seen just once. An end of the junction differs from the germline gene, which may be a read error. The rearrangement joins TRBV6-1 to TRBJ1-3; a weak D match, TRBD1 (6 bases). Looked up from germline, CDR1 is MNHNS and CDR2 is SASEGT. This CDR3 contains 14 residues. The CDR3: CASREGGYGNTIYF. As DNA, the CDR3 is TGTGCCAGCAGGGAAGGGGGTTACGGAAACACCATATATTTT.

The chain carries TRBV7-9 and TRBJ2-2, with 7 nucleotides matching TRBD2. Germline assignment: CDR1 SEHNR and CDR2 FQNEAQ (reference sequence). CDR3 length: 16 amino acids. The J segment lost 7 bases and the V segment lost 7 bases, leaving 15 bases of the junction unmatched. The CDR3 region is CASNLPQTWGGGELFF. CDR3 sequence (DNA): TGTGCCAGCAACCTCCCCCAGACCTGGGGGGGCGGGGAGCTGTTTTTT.

This clone has a single count. The J gene is TRBJ2-1, the V gene TRBV5-1, with TRBD2 matching 10 bases. The CDR3 is 16 amino acids. V shed 3 bases and J 7 bases; nucleotides not matched to a gene: 10. Germline assignment: CDR1 SGHRS and CDR2 YFSETQ. The CDR3 spells CASSYGGTSALNEQFF. Written as DNA, the CDR3 is TGCGCCAGCAGCTACGGAGGGACTAGCGCGTTGAATGAGCAGTTCTTC.

The V and J genes are TRBV7-2 and TRBJ1-3, with 8 bases lining up with TRBD1. Per the germline V gene, CDR1 is SGHTA and CDR2 is FQGNSA. Trimming took 1 base from V and 0 from J; bases not matched to a gene: 8. The CDR3 spans 18 residues. The CDR3 DNA is TGTGCCAGCAGCTTAGTTACCGGGACAGGAGCCTCTGGAAACACCATATATTTT. It codes for CASSLVTGTGASGNTIYF.

V and J are TRBV7-9 and TRBJ2-1; 7 bases line up with TRBD1. The CDR3 has 16 residues. The V and J ends lost 4 bases and 5 bases, in that order; junction bases with no gene match: 11. Germline CDR1 reads SEHNR; CDR2 reads FQNEAQ (reference sequence). The CDR3 sequence: CASSSFTGVVHNEQFF. For the CDR3, the DNA is TGTGCCAGCAGCTCCTTCACAGGGGTGGTCCACAATGAGCAGTTCTTC.

This rearrangement joins TRBV28 to TRBJ2-7; 8 bases agree with TRBD1. J was trimmed by 4 bases and V by 5 bases; bases with no gene match: 4. Germline CDR1 reads MDHEN; CDR2 reads SYDVKM. The CDR3 loop spans 13 amino acids. CDR3 region: CASSPGTGYEQYF. CDR3 bases: TGTGCCAGCAGTCCCGGGACAGGTTACGAGCAGTACTTC.

This clone was recorded once. The V gene is TRBV4-1, the J gene TRBJ1-2; tentative D call: TRBD1 (5 bases). Germline assignment: CDR1 MGHRA and CDR2 YSYEKL. Trimming cost V 0 bases and J 4 bases, with 15 bases left between them. The CDR3 spans 16 residues. This chain's CDR3 is CASSQDGGGSFYGYTF. The CDR3 nucleotides are TGCGCCAGCAGCCAAGATGGGGGGGGTTCTTTCTATGGCTACACCTTC.

The V call is TRBV27, the J call TRBJ1-6; D call uncertain. Per the germline V gene, CDR1 is MNHEY and CDR2 is SMNVEV (reference sequence). This CDR3 is 16 amino acids long. Trimming left V 0 bases short and J 10 bases short, with 16 bases between. CDR3 protein: CASSLSSTGVKSPLHF. The CDR3 nucleotides read TGTGCCAGCAGTTTATCGAGTACGGGTGTAAAATCACCCCTCCACTTT.

The chain employs TRBV29-1 and TRBJ1-1; 9 nucleotides line up with TRBD1. Germline CDR1 reads SQVTM; CDR2 reads ANQGSEA. J was trimmed by 2 bases and V by 6 bases; bases with no gene match: 4. This CDR3 has 13 residues. CDR3 coding DNA: TGCAGCGTAGGGACAGGGACTAACACTGAAGCTTTCTTT. Its protein product is CSVGTGTNTEAFF.

The gene calls are TRBV2 and TRBJ2-7; 13 bases fit TRBD2. V lost 2 bases to trimming and J lost 4 bases; unmatched junction nucleotides: 8. Germline CDR1 SNHLY, CDR2 FYNNEI. There are 17 residues in the CDR3. The CDR3 DNA is TGTGCCAGCAGTGAAACTAGCGGGAGGGCCGCGGGATACGAGCAGTACTTC. Protein sequence: CASSETSGRAAGYEQYF.